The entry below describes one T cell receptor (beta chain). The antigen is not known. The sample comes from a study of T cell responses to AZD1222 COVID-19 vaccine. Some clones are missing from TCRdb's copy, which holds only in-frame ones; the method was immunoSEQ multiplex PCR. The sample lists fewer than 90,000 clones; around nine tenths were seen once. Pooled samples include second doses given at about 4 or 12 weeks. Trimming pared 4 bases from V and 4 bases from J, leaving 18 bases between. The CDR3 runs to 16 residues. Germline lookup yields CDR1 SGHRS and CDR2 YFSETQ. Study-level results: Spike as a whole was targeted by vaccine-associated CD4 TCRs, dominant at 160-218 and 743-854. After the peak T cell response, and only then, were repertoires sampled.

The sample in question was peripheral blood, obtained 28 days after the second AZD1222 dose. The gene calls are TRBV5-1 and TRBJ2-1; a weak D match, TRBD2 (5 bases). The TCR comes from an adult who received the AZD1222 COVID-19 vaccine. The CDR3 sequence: CASSRESSRGYNEQFF. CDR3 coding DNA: TGCGCCAGCAGCCGGGAAAGTTCGAGAGGTTACAATGAGCAGTTCTTC.